This T cell receptor beta chain stems from a study of cytomegalovirus exposure and HLA in healthy donors. The study, taken as a whole, reports: TCR beta sequences reportedly predicted most subjects' HLA-A and HLA-B alleles accurately. One variant, a missense change in DCLRE1C, was linked in a later analysis to TCR beta V- and J-gene trimming. A later analysis reported that several of the most significant clusters appeared to be linked to common viral pathogens, among them Epstein-Barr virus. The availability of immune exposure information extended only to CMV serostatus.

The V gene lost 0 bases and the J gene lost 3 bases, with 8 bases spanning the gap. The CDR3 totals 14 residues. The germline CDR1 and CDR2 sequences are SGHTS and YDEGEE. Note on this clone: The antigen is not known.

Primers for the PCR totalled 60 Vbeta and 13 Jbeta. TCRdb keeps only in-frame clones here, not all; method: immunoSEQ multiplex PCR. The sample table sets out some 30,000 clones. The V and J genes are TRBV5-8 and TRBJ2-3; D is unclear. The receptor was derived from a woman aged 40 to 55 in good health and CMV-seropositive. The sequenced sample was PBMCs. CDR3 sequence: CASSLGGATDTQYF. The DNA of the CDR3 is TGTGCCAGCAGCTTGGGAGGTGCGACAGATACGCAGTATTTT. Based on the CDR3 plus reference TRBV5-8 and TRBJ2-3, the full variable domain is EAGVTQSPTHLIKTRGQQATLRCSPISGHTSVYWYQQALGLGLQFLLWYDEGEERNRGNFPPRFSGRQFPNYSSELNVNALELEDSALYLCASSLGGATDTQYFGPGTRLTVL.